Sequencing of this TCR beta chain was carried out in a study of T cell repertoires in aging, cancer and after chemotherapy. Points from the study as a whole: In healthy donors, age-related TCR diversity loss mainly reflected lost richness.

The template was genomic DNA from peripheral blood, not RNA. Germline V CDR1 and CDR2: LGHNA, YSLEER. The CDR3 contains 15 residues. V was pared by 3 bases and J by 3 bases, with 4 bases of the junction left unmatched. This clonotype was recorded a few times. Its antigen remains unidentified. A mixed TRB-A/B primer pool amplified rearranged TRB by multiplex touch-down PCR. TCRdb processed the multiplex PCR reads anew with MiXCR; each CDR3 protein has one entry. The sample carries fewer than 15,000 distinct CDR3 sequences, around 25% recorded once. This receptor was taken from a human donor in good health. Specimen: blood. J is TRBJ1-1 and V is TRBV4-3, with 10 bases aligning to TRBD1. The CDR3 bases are TGCGCCAGCAGCCATGGAGGGACAGGGGACACTGAAGCTTTCTTT. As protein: CASSHGGTGDTEAFF.